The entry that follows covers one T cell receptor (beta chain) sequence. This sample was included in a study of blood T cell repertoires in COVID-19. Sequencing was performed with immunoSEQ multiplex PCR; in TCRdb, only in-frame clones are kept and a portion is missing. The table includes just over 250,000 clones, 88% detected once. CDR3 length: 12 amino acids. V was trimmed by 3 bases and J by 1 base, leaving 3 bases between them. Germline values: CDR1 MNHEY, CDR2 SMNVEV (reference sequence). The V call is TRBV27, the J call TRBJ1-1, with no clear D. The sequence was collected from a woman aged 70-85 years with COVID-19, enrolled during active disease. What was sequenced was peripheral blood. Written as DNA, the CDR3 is TGTGCCAGCAGTTTCCAGAACACTGAAGCTTTCTTT. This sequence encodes CASSFQNTEAFF.